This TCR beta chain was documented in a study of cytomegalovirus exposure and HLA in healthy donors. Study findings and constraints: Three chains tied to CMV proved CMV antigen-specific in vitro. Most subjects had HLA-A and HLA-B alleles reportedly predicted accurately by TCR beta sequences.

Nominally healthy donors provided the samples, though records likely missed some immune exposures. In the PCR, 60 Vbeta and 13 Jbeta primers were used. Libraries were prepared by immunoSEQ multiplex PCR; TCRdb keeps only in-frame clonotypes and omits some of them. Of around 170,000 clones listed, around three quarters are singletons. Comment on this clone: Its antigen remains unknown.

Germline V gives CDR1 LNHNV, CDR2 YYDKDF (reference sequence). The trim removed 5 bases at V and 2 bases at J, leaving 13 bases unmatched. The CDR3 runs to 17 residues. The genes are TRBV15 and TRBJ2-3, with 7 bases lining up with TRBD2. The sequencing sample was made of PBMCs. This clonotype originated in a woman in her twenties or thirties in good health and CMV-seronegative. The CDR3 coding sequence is TGTGCCACCAGCGGACCGCTACTAGCGTTTTCCACAGATACGCAGTATTTT. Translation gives CATSGPLLAFSTDTQYF.